Sequencing of this TCR beta chain was carried out in a study of patients and donors after allogeneic stem cell transplantation. TCRdb reprocessed the RT-PCR reads via MiXCR and lists one record per CDR3 protein. The sample has roughly 960,000 distinct CDR3 sequences; more than 15% are singletons. CDR1 is LGHNA, CDR2 YNFKEQ, per germline. Trimming removed 1 base from V and 3 bases from J, with 12 bases in between. CDR3 length equals 15 residues. The genes are TRBV4-2 and TRBJ1-1, with TRBD1 as a possible D gene (5 bases). This TCR was recovered from a human donor who was either an allogeneic HSCT recipient or a stem cell or donor lymphocyte infusion donor (not recorded which). It is not recorded whose cells these are; they may come from a transplant donor. Sequences were obtained from blood, either unsorted or a sorted T cell fraction (not recorded which). DNA of the CDR3: TGTGCCAGCAGCCAAGCAAGGGCGGGGGACACTGAAGCTTTCTTT. Translated: CASSQARAGDTEAFF.